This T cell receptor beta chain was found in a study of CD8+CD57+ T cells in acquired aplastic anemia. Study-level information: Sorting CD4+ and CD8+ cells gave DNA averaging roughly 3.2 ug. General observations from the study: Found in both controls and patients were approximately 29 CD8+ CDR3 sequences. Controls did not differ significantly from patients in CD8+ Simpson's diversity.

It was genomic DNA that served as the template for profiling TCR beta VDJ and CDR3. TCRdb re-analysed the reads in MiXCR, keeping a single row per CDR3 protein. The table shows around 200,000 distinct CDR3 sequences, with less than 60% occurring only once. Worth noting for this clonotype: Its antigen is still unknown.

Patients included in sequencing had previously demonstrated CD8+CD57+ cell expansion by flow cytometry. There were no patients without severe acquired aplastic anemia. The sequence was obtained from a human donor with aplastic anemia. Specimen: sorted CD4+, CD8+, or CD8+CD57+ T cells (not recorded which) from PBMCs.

The CDR3 region has the DNA TGTGCCAGCGGCGACAGCACTTATAATTCACCCCTCCACTTT. This gives the protein CASGDSTYNSPLHF. The rearrangement uses TRBV25-1 and TRBJ1-6; a possible D gene is TRBD1 (5 bases). The CDR3 covers 14 residues. Trimming took 8 bases from V and 4 from J, leaving 12 bases between them. CDR1 and CDR2 from the germline V gene are MGHDK and SYGVNS.